A selection of T cell receptor beta chains follows, all from one sample in a study of blood T cell repertoires in COVID-19. Data came from immunoSEQ multiplex PCR; TCRdb stores just in-frame clones and leaves some out. The sample yields about 380,000 clones, roughly 91% seen once. Sequenced input: PBMCs or T cells enriched from blood (not recorded which). The receptors come from a woman under 30 who had recovered from COVID-19. CDR3s include the opening cysteine and the closing phenylalanine or tryptophan. The order of the fields is J gene, clone size, V gene, D gene, CDR3 DNA, CDR3 protein. A D gene is named only where the DNA matches it firmly. Rows may omit the clone size; those that give it use once, few, many or a size class.

TRBJ1-2 - TRBV5-1 - TGCGCCAGCAGCTTGGAGGGGTGGGGTGACGGCTACACCTTC CASSLEGWGDGYTF
TRBJ1-2 - TRBV2 - TGTGCCACCCGACAGGTTTTTAACTATGGCTACACCTTC CATRQVFNYGYTF
TRBJ1-5 - TRBV7-9 - TGTGCCAGCAGCTTAGGGAGCGGGGAGGGTCAGCCCCAGCATTTT CASSLGSGEGQPQHF
TRBJ2-2 - TRBV5-4 - TGTGCCAGCAGCTTGATCGGGGTCTACGCGAACACCGGGGAGCTGTTTTTT CASSLIGVYANTGELFF
TRBJ2-5 - TRBV28 - TGTGCCAGCACCCACATACTAACTAGACCGCTCGAAGAGACCCAGTACTTC CASTHILTRPLEETQYF
TRBJ1-1 - TRBV4-1 - TGCGCCAGCAGCCAAGGGCAGTTCATTCAAGCTTTCTTT CASSQGQFIQAFF
TRBJ1-2 - TRBV6-7 TRBD1 TGTGCCAGTAAACGGGACAGGGGAGACTATGGCTACACCTTC CASKRDRGDYGYTF
TRBJ2-4 - TRBV5-1 TRBD1 TGCGCCAGCAGTAAGGGACAGGGATTTTTAGGCAAAAACATTCAGTACTTC CASSKGQGFLGKNIQYF
TRBJ2-5 - TRBV7-2 - TGTGCCAGCAGCTTAGGGAACAGGGTCCAAGAGACCCAGTACTTC CASSLGNRVQETQYF
TRBJ1-2 - TRBV19 TRBD1 TGTGCCAGTACCCCAGGACAGGGTGGGTCGATCTATGGCTACACCTTC CASTPGQGGSIYGYTF
TRBJ1-5 - TRBV5-1 - TGCGCCAGCAGCTTGGAGACAGGTATAAATCAGCCCCAGCATTTT CASSLETGINQPQHF
TRBJ2-7 - TRBV6-6 - TGTGCCAGCAGTTACGCCCCCCAGCAGGCGACGTACTTC CASSYAPQQATYF
TRBJ1-3 few TRBV7-2 TRBD1 TGTGCCAGCAGCCCAGGGTGGGACAGGGATGGGCTCTCTGGAAACACCATATATTTT CASSPGWDRDGLSGNTIYF
TRBJ1-1 few TRBV7-9 - TGTGCCAGCAGCTTAGTGGGCAGGGGAGCTTTCTTT CASSLVGRGAFF
TRBJ1-6 - TRBV5-1 TRBD1 TGCGCCAGCAGCGTCCGGGACAGGGACTCACCCCTCCACTTT CASSVRDRDSPLHF
TRBJ1-2 - TRBV7-7 - TGTGCTAGCAGCCCCCCCGGGGAAAGGACCCGTCCGAGGAGGGGTGGCTACACCTTC CASSPPGERTRPRRGGYTF
TRBJ2-1 - TRBV19 TRBD2 TGTGCCAGTAGTCGACTAGCGGGGGATGAGCAGTTCTTC CASSRLAGDEQFF
TRBJ1-3 - TRBV7-2 - TGTGCCAGCAGCTTATATCGGAACACCATATATTTT CASSLYRNTIYF
TRBJ1-6 - TRBV7-7 - TGTGCTAGCAGCTCCTGGGGCACCTATAATTCACCCCTCCACTTT CASSSWGTYNSPLHF
TRBJ1-5 - TRBV28 TRBD1 TGTGCCAGCAGTTTACCAAGTTTTGGGGACAGGCTTAATCAGCCCCAGCATTTT CASSLPSFGDRLNQPQHF
TRBJ1-5 - TRBV6-5 TRBD1 TGTGCCAGCAGTTACTCACAGGGGAATCAGCCCCAGCATTTT CASSYSQGNQPQHF
TRBJ1-3 - TRBV6-4 - TGTGCCAGCAAAAACAGGGGAAACACCATATATTTT CASKNRGNTIYF
TRBJ1-2 - TRBV28 - TGTGCCAGCAGCCTTGGACAGCCTGGATCTTTTGCTAACTATGGCTACACCTTC CASSLGQPGSFANYGYTF
TRBJ1-6 - TRBV5-1 TRBD1 TGCGCCAGCAGTTCGACAGGGGTCGATTCACCCCTCCACTTT CASSSTGVDSPLHF
TRBJ2-5 - TRBV6-5 TRBD1 TGTGCCAGCAGCGACCGGGACAGGGAGGCAGAGACCCAGTACTTC CASSDRDREAETQYF
TRBJ2-7 - TRBV24-1 - TGTGCCACCAGTGATTCAGAGGCCTACGAGCAGTACTTC CATSDSEAYEQYF
TRBJ1-5 - TRBV21-1 - TGTGCCAGCAGCATTGGCAGGGGGCTGAGCAATCAGCCCCAGCATTTT CASSIGRGLSNQPQHF
TRBJ1-1 once TRBV19 TRBD1 TGTGCCAGTAGACGCCCTCCCACAGGGGGTGACACTGAAGCTTTCTTT CASRRPPTGGDTEAFF
TRBJ2-2 - TRBV3-1/TRBV3-2 - TGTGCCAGCAGGCCTAGCTATGACACCGGGGAGCTGTTTTTT CASRPSYDTGELFF
TRBJ2-3 - TRBV27 - TGTGCCAGCAGAGGGAGTTTTGGAAGGTCCACAGATACGCAGTATTTT CASRGSFGRSTDTQYF
TRBJ2-7 many TRBV4-2 - TGTGCCAGCAGCCAAGACTTAGGGGACAATAGCTACGAGCAGTACTTC CASSQDLGDNSYEQYF
TRBJ1-1 - TRBV3-1/TRBV3-2 - TGTGCCAGCAAAGAGAGGCAGTTGAACACTGAAGCTTTCTTT CASKERQLNTEAFF
TRBJ2-7 - TRBV19 - TGTGCCAGTAGTATAGTAGAAGGGGTCGAGCAGTACTTC CASSIVEGVEQYF
TRBJ2-1 - TRBV7-2 TRBD2 TGTGCCAGCAGCCAATTCCCAGCTAGCGGGTGGGCCTACAATGAGCAGTTCTTC CASSQFPASGWAYNEQFF
TRBJ2-3 - TRBV18 TRBD2 TGTGCCAGCTCACCGACTAGCGGGGGGCCCGAGTTGGCGCAGTATTTT CASSPTSGGPELAQYF
TRBJ2-7 - TRBV6-6 TRBD1 TGTGCCGGAGGGACAGGGGGCGGGTACGAGCAGTACTTC CAGGTGGGYEQYF